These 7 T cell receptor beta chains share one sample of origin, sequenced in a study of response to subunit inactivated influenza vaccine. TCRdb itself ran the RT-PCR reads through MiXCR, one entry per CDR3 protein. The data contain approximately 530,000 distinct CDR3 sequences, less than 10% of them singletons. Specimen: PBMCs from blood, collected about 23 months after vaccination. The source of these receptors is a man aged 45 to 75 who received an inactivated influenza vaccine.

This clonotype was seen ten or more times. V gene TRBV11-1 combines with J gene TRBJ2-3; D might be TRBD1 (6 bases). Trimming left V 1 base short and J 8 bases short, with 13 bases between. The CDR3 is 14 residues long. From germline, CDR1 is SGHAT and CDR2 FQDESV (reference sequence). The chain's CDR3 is CASSLGTVLATQYF. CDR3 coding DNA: TGTGCCAGCAGCTTAGGGACAGTCCTTGCTACGCAGTATTTT.

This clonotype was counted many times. CDR3 nucleotide sequence: TGCGCCAGCAGCTTGAGGGCAGGGAGTGACAATGAGCAGTTCTTC. Its translation: CASSLRAGSDNEQFF. This sequence joins TRBV5-1 and TRBJ2-1; D may be TRBD1 or TRBD2 (5 bases each). V lost 1 base and J 5 bases, leaving 13 bases between the germline ends. Germline assignment: CDR1 SGHRS and CDR2 YFSETQ. This CDR3 spans 15 amino acids.

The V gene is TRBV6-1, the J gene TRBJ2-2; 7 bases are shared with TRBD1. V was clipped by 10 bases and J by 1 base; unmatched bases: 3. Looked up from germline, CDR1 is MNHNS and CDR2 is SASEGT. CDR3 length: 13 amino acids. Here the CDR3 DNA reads TGTGCCATCCGACAGGGGAACACCGGGGAGCTGTTTTTT. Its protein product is CAIRQGNTGELFF.

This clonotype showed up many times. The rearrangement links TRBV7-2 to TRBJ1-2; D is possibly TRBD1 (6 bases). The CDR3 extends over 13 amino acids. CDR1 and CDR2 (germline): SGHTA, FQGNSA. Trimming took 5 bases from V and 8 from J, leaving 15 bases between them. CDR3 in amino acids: CASSATGNGGYTF. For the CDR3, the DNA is TGTGCCAGCAGCGCCACAGGGAATGGAGGCTACACCTTC.

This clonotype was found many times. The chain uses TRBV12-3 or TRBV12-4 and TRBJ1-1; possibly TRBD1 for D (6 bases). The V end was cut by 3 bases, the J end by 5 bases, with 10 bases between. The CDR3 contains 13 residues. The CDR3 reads CASSFRRGTEAFF. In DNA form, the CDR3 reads TGTGCCAGCAGTTTTCGGAGGGGGACTGAAGCTTTCTTT.

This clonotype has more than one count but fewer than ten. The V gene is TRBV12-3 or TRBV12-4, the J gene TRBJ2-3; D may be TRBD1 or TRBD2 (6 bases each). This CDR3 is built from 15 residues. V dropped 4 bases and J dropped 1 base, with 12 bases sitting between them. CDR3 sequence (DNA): TGTGCCAGCAGTTGGGGGGCCTCTGGCACAGATACGCAGTATTTT. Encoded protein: CASSWGASGTDTQYF.

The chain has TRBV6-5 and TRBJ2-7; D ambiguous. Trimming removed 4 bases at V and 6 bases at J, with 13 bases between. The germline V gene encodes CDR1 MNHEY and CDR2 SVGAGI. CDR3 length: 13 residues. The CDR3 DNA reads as TGTGCCAGCAGTTTGAGACGGTTTGGCGAGCAGTACTTC. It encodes CASSLRRFGEQYF.